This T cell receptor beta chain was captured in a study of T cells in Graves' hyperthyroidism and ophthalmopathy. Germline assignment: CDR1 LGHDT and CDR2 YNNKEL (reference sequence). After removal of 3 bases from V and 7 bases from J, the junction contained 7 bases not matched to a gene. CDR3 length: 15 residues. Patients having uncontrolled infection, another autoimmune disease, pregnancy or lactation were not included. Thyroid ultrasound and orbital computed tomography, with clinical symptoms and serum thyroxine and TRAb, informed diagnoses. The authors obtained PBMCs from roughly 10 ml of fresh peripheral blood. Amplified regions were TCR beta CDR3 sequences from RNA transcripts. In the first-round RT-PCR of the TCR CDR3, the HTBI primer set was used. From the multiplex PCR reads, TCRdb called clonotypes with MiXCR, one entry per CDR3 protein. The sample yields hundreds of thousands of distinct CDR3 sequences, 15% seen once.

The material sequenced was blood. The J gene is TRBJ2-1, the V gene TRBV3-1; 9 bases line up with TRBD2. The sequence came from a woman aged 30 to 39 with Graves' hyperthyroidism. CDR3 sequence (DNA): TGTGCCAGCAGCCAGAGTAGCGGGAGAGGAAATGAGCAGTTCTTC. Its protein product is CASSQSSGRGNEQFF.